This entry lists 32 T cell receptor beta chains sequenced from one sample in a study of CD8+ T cells in alopecia areata. RNA, once extracted, was reverse transcribed into cDNA for use as the sequencing template. Clones were read by immunoSEQ multiplex PCR, and TCRdb kept only the in-frame ones, dropping some. The top ten clones hold over 3% of a sample with some 110,000 clones, 35% to 45% of them seen once. Source material: CD4+ T cells sorted from blood. Receptor source: a human donor with alopecia areata.

This clone has only a few counts. The chain has TRBV28 and TRBJ2-5; 8 positions match TRBD1. CDR3 length: 14 amino acids. From germline, CDR1 is MDHEN and CDR2 SYDVKM. With 5 bases clipped from V and 1 base from J, the junction kept 3 bases outside the gene matches. The CDR3 region is CASSPTGAQETQYF. CDR3 in DNA: TGTGCCAGCAGTCCGACAGGGGCCCAAGAGACCCAGTACTTC.

The V gene is TRBV30, the J gene TRBJ2-4; 10 bases are a match to TRBD2. Germline CDR1 is GTSNPN and CDR2 is SVGIG (reference sequence). Losses at the gene ends were 0 bases for V and 1 base for J; bases not matched to a gene: 9. The CDR3 runs to 18 residues. The CDR3 bases are TGTGCCTGGAGTGTATTGCGGCTAGCGGGAGTGGCCAAAAACATTCAGTACTTC. It translates to CAWSVLRLAGVAKNIQYF.

The chain combines TRBV7-2 with TRBJ2-7; perhaps TRBD2 as D (5 bases). The CDR3 covers 14 residues. CDR1 SGHTA and CDR2 FQGNSA come from the germline V gene. V was pared by 7 bases and J by 5 bases, with 18 bases between. The CDR3 nucleotides are TGTGCCAGCACCCCCCGGTCGGGGATCGACGAGCAGTACTTC. It is translated as CASTPRSGIDEQYF.

This chain connects TRBV29-1 to TRBJ2-7, with 9 bases matching TRBD1. Trimming removed 6 bases from V and 2 bases from J; junction bases left unmatched: 14. Germline CDR1 is SQVTM and CDR2 is ANQGSEA. The CDR3 contains 16 residues. CDR3 protein: CSVHTQDRGGPYEQYF. The CDR3 region has the DNA TGCAGCGTCCATACCCAGGACAGGGGTGGACCCTACGAGCAGTACTTC.

The chain joins TRBV4-1 to TRBJ2-5; D not certain. CDR3 size: 17 residues. Deletions cut 1 base from V and 3 bases from J, with 18 bases between. The germline gives CDR1 MGHRA, CDR2 YSYEKL. CDR3 protein: CASSQGVVFGSKETQYF. The CDR3 DNA reads TGCGCCAGCAGCCAAGGTGTTGTCTTCGGGTCAAAAGAGACCCAGTACTTC.

This clone was detected only a few times. Other nucleotide sequences from this sample produce the same CDR3. The gene calls are TRBV29-1 and TRBJ1-1, with a possible D match to TRBD1 (5 bases). Germline assignment: CDR1 SQVTM and CDR2 ANQGSEA. V was trimmed by 1 base and J by 0 bases, leaving 6 bases between them. The CDR3 is made up of 13 amino acids. This CDR3 reads CSVEGQLNTEAFF. The CDR3 region has the DNA TGCAGCGTTGAAGGACAGCTGAACACTGAAGCTTTCTTT.

V is TRBV29-1 and J is TRBJ2-5; 10 bases agree with TRBD1. The germline V gene encodes CDR1 SQVTM and CDR2 ANQGSEA. The V segment lost 5 bases and the J segment 9 bases; nucleotides outside the gene matches: 12. The CDR3 totals 14 residues. The CDR3: CSVTSGTGDVSQYF. The CDR3 bases are TGCAGCGTTACCTCCGGGACAGGGGATGTTTCCCAGTACTTC.

This clone was counted only a few times. Other nucleotide sequences in the sample specify the same CDR3. This rearrangement joins TRBV29-1 to TRBJ1-3, with D uncertain. The CDR3 totals 13 residues. V dropped 3 bases and J dropped 2 bases, with 8 bases sitting between them. Germline CDR1 is SQVTM and CDR2 is ANQGSEA. Here the CDR3 reads CSVDLGTGNTIYF. Written as DNA, the CDR3 is TGCAGCGTTGACTTGGGAACTGGAAACACCATATATTTT.

In the case of this clone: The junction and the germline gene differ at one end; a read error may be behind it. The V gene is TRBV20-1, the J gene TRBJ1-1; D call uncertain. The CDR3 has 10 residues. From germline, CDR1 is DFQATT and CDR2 SNEGSKA (reference sequence). The CDR3 region has the DNA TGCAGTGCCAGAGACACTGAAGCTTTCTTT. Translation gives CSARDTEAFF.

The V call is TRBV7-2, the J call TRBJ2-7; no clear D. The germline V and J ends were trimmed by 2 bases and 2 bases, with 10 bases remaining between them. Germline V gene data show CDR1 as SGHTA and CDR2 as FQGNSA. The CDR3 contains 14 residues. CDR3 DNA: TGTGCCAGCAGCTTAAGCGTTGGACCCTACGAGCAGTACTTC. This translates into CASSLSVGPYEQYF.

This clone showed up just a few times. Other DNA sequences of this sample code for an identical CDR3. The chain recombines TRBV30 with TRBJ2-3; the D is unclear. V lost 2 bases to trimming and J lost 3 bases, with 6 bases between them. This CDR3 region has 12 residues. Germline CDR1 reads GTSNPN; CDR2 reads SVGIG (reference sequence). CDR3 residues: CAWSPGTDTQYF. CDR3 in DNA: TGTGCCTGGAGTCCCGGGACAGATACGCAGTATTTT.

In nucleotides, the CDR3 is TGTGCCAGCAGTGTCGTACTCCAAGGCACTGAAGCTTTCTTT. It is translated as CASSVVLQGTEAFF. The V call is TRBV25-1, the J call TRBJ1-1; D unresolved. The CDR3 length is 14 residues. Germline CDR1 is MGHDK and CDR2 is SYGVNS. Trimming removed 4 bases at V and 4 bases at J, with 13 bases between.

This chain connects TRBV30 to TRBJ2-7, with TRBD1 identical over 7 bases. J gave up 0 bases and V 6 bases, and 8 bases lay outside the gene matches. Looked up from germline, CDR1 is GTSNPN and CDR2 is SVGIG (reference sequence). The CDR3 contains 14 residues. The DNA for the CDR3 is TGTGCCTGCGTCTCTCAGGGGGACTCCTACGAGCAGTACTTC. This gives the protein CACVSQGDSYEQYF. Using reference TRBV30 and TRBJ2-7 for the parts outside the CDR3, the full variable domain is SQTIHQWPATLVQPVGSPLSLECTVEGTSNPNLYWYRQAAGRGLQLLFYSVGIGQISSEVPQNLSASRPQDRQFILSSKKLLLSDSGFYLCACVSQGDSYEQYFGPGTRLTVT.

This clone has just a few counts. The chain combines TRBV29-1 with TRBJ2-1; 7 bases align to TRBD2. With 5 bases clipped from V and 1 base from J, the junction kept 2 bases outside the gene matches. There are 13 residues in the CDR3. Germline V gives CDR1 SQVTM, CDR2 ANQGSEA. The CDR3 DNA is TGCAGCGTTAAGCGGGGATCCTACAATGAGCAGTTCTTC. Protein: CSVKRGSYNEQFF.

V gene TRBV29-1 combines with J gene TRBJ2-3; D possibly corresponds to TRBD2 (5 bases). Trimming shortened V by 6 bases and J by 4 bases, and 14 bases separated the two germline ends. The CDR3 covers 13 residues. The germline V gene encodes CDR1 SQVTM and CDR2 ANQGSEA. CDR3 nucleotide sequence: TGCAGCGTCCGGACCAACGGGGCAGATACGCAGTATTTT. This encodes CSVRTNGADTQYF.

This clone has a handful of counts. The chain employs TRBV5-1 and TRBJ2-2; 7 nucleotides line up with TRBD1. Germline CDR1 reads SGHRS; CDR2 reads YFSETQ. The CDR3 is made up of 15 amino acids. V trimming: 4 bases; J trimming: 2 bases; junction bases outside the gene matches: 5. The CDR3 nucleotides are TGCGCCAGCAGCCCGCGGACAGGAAACACCGGGGAGCTGTTTTTT. Protein product: CASSPRTGNTGELFF.

In its sample, this clone was seen a few times. The CDR3 bases are TGTGTTGGTGGGGGAAGCAATGAGCAGTTCTTC. The encoded protein is CVGGGSNEQFF. The J gene is TRBJ2-1, the V gene TRBV2; D may correspond to TRBD1 or TRBD2 (5 bases each). The germline V gene has CDR1 SNHLY and CDR2 FYNNEI. The CDR3 is made up of 11 amino acids.

The chain recombines TRBV30 with TRBJ2-2; D is possibly TRBD1 or TRBD2 (5 bases each). Germline V gene data show CDR1 as GTSNPN and CDR2 as SVGIG (reference sequence). Trimming took 2 bases from V and 5 from J, leaving 15 bases between them. This CDR3 has 15 amino acids. The DNA for the CDR3 is TGTGCCTGGAGTTTCGGGACCTTAAAGACCGGGGAGCTGTTTTTT. Translation: CAWSFGTLKTGELFF.

J is TRBJ1-2 and V is TRBV5-1; TRBD1 might be the D (5 bases). Per germline, CDR1 SGHRS and CDR2 YFSETQ. V dropped 1 base and J dropped 5 bases, with 12 bases sitting between them. The CDR3 has 14 amino acids. CDR3 in amino acids: CASSLQGFEYGYTF. CDR3 in DNA: TGCGCCAGCAGCTTGCAGGGATTCGAGTATGGCTACACCTTC.

The chain links TRBV6-5 to TRBJ2-1; D perhaps matches TRBD1 (5 bases). Germline-derived CDR1 and CDR2 are MNHEY and SVGAGI. Trimming cost V 6 bases and J 1 base, with 10 bases left between them. The CDR3 length is 14 residues. CDR3 bases: TGTGCCAGCAGCCCAGGGTGGTCCTACAATGAGCAGTTCTTC. This encodes CASSPGWSYNEQFF.

This chain connects TRBV19 to TRBJ2-1; 8 nucleotides line up with TRBD1. The CDR3 has 13 amino acids. The ends lost 6 bases at V and 6 bases at J; junction bases unmatched: 4. Germline V gives CDR1 LNHDA, CDR2 SQIVND (reference sequence). The CDR3 coding sequence is TGTGCCAGTAGGCCGACAGGGGTCAATGAGCAGTTCTTC. Its translation is CASRPTGVNEQFF.

This clone appeared a few times. The sample holds other DNA sequences that translate to the same CDR3. This chain connects TRBV7-2 to TRBJ1-1; 9 positions match TRBD1. The germline CDR1 and CDR2 sequences are SGHTA and FQGNSA. V shed 6 bases, J shed 3 bases, and the junction held 2 bases outside the gene matches. The CDR3 totals 13 residues. CDR3 amino acids: CASSRQGDTEAFF. CDR3 DNA sequence: TGTGCCAGCAGTCGACAGGGGGACACTGAAGCTTTCTTT.

This clone was counted only a few times. The chain joins TRBV11-2 to TRBJ2-4; 7 bases fit TRBD2. The germline V gene encodes CDR1 SGHAT and CDR2 FQNNGV. V trimming: 4 bases; J trimming: 0 bases; junction bases outside the gene matches: 9. The CDR3 sequence is 17 residues long. The CDR3 bases are TGTGCCAGCAGCTCGATGCTGGGAGGGTCAGCCAAAAACATTCAGTACTTC. This translates into CASSSMLGGSAKNIQYF.

The chain recombines TRBV9 with TRBJ2-3; no clear D gene. Germline-derived CDR1 and CDR2 are SGDLS and YYNGEE. Trimming cost V 2 bases and J 6 bases, with 19 bases left between them. CDR3 length equals 16 residues. In nucleotides, the CDR3 is TGTGCCAGCAGCGTCTCCGCGAATCCGACACAGGATACGCAGTATTTT. Amino acids: CASSVSANPTQDTQYF.

This clone was observed a few times. The chain uses TRBV29-1 and TRBJ2-2; D not resolved. The CDR3 has 14 residues. The germline V gene has CDR1 SQVTM and CDR2 ANQGSEA. Trimming pared 7 bases from V and 0 bases from J, leaving 12 bases between. The CDR3 sequence: CSARQLANTGELFF. For the CDR3, the DNA is TGCAGCGCCAGGCAGCTCGCGAACACCGGGGAGCTGTTTTTT.

This clone was observed a handful of times. This chain joins TRBV28 and TRBJ2-1; 11 bases are shared with TRBD2. Germline V gene data show CDR1 as MDHEN and CDR2 as SYDVKM. This CDR3 comprises 16 residues. Losses at the gene ends were 4 bases for V and 3 bases for J; bases not matched to a gene: 5. The CDR3 nucleotides read TGTGCCAGCAGTTCAACTACTAGCGGGAGCTACAATGAGCAGTTCTTC. It translates to CASSSTTSGSYNEQFF.

This clone was counted only a few times. This chain uses TRBV29-1 with TRBJ2-7; no reliable D call. Germline CDR1 reads SQVTM; CDR2 reads ANQGSEA. The CDR3 is 13 residues long. Between the trimmed V and J ends, which lost 4 bases and 0 bases, there was a span of 10 bases. The chain's CDR3 is CSVGPRFSYEQYF. Written as DNA, the CDR3 is TGCAGCGTTGGACCGAGGTTCTCCTACGAGCAGTACTTC.

This rearrangement joins TRBV7-2 to TRBJ2-3; 9 nucleotides match TRBD2. Germline V gene lookup returns CDR1 SGHTA and CDR2 FQGNSA. There are 15 residues in the CDR3. Germline trimming cut 6 bases from V and 6 bases from J; bases unmatched to any gene: 10. The CDR3 spells CASSPSGLAPDTQYF. CDR3 bases: TGTGCCAGCAGTCCTTCGGGACTAGCTCCTGATACGCAGTATTTT. The variable domain in full, completed from reference TRBV7-2 and TRBJ2-3, reads GAGVSQSPSNKVTEKGKDVELRCDPISGHTALYWYRQSLGQGLEFLIYFQGNSAPDKSGLPSDRFSAERTGGSVSTLTIQRTQQEDSAVYLCASSPSGLAPDTQYFGPGTRLTVL.

This rearrangement joins TRBV30 to TRBJ1-5; D not certain. There are 16 residues in the CDR3. Germline V gene data show CDR1 as GTSNPN and CDR2 as SVGIG (reference sequence). Trimming removed 1 base from V and 2 bases from J, with 15 bases in between. DNA of the CDR3: TGTGCCTGGAGTGCCCTACTCTGGAGCGGCAATCAGCCCCAGCATTTT. Translated: CAWSALLWSGNQPQHF.

The rearrangement uses TRBV28 and TRBJ1-2, with unresolved D. V dropped 2 bases and J dropped 1 base, with 5 bases sitting between them. CDR3 size: 13 residues. Germline V gene sequence: CDR1 MDHEN, CDR2 SYDVKM. The CDR3 DNA reads TGTGCCAGCAGTTTACGCCATAACTATGGCTACACCTTC. It specifies CASSLRHNYGYTF.

The rearrangement uses TRBV5-1 and TRBJ2-7; 10 bases align to TRBD2. The CDR3 is 15 amino acids. The V and J ends lost 2 bases and 4 bases, in that order; junction bases with no gene match: 6. Germline CDR1 is SGHRS and CDR2 is YFSETQ. CDR3 region: CASSFLAGDGYEQYF. The CDR3 DNA sequence: TGCGCCAGCAGCTTTCTAGCGGGAGACGGGTACGAGCAGTACTTC.

The CDR3 region has the DNA TGTGCCAGTAGTATCGATTCAGGGTCTGGGGAGACCCAGTACTTC. Translation: CASSIDSGSGETQYF. V usage is TRBV19 and J usage is TRBJ2-5; possible D gene TRBD1, 5 bases. The V and J ends lost 3 bases and 5 bases respectively, with 16 bases between them. The germline CDR1 and CDR2 sequences are LNHDA and SQIVND (reference sequence). The CDR3 covers 15 residues.